Below, one T cell receptor (beta chain) is given with its context. This entry belongs to a study of shared T cell receptors in the human thymus. Method: immunoSEQ multiplex PCR; TCRdb's copy keeps in-frame clones and lacks some. Among over 450,000 clones, 70% to 80% were seen once, and the ten largest hold around 0.012%. In addition, the sample was reused for a study of human thymus T cells. That publication notes: Having surgery to correct congenital heart defects, healthy Finnish infants acted as the donors. Thymus tissue was removed during corrective cardiac surgery. V and J gene usage appeared biased in thymic and blood repertoires. Related studies found that unrelated individuals share highly overlapping thymic repertoires.

The sequencing sample was made of thymocytes. The clonotype comes from a boy under three years old with a congenital heart defect.

CDR3 in amino acids: CASSPQPSCQYF. CDR3 coding DNA: TGTGCCAGCAGTCCACAACCTAGCTGTCAGTACTTC. This chain uses TRBV28 with TRBJ2-7, with a tentative D call TRBD2 (5 bases). The V end lost 5 bases, the J end lost 10 bases, and 15 bases lay between the germline ends. This CDR3 has 12 residues. Germline V gives CDR1 MDHEN, CDR2 SYDVKM. Full variable domain (missing parts from reference TRBV28 and TRBJ2-7): DVKVTQSSRYLVKRTGEKVFLECVQDMDHENMFWYRQDPGLGLRLIYFSYDVKMKEKGDIPEGYSVSREKKERFSLILESASTNQTSMYLCASSPQPSCQYFGPGTRLTVT.